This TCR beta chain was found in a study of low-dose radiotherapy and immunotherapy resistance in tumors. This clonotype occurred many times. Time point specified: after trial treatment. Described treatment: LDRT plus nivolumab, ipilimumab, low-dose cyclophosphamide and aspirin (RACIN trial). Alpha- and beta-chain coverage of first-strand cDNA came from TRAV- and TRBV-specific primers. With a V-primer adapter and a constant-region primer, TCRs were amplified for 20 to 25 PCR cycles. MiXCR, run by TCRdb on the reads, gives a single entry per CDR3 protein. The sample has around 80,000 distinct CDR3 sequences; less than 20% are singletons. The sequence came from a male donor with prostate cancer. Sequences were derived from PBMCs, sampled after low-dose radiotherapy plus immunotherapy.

The CDR3 loop is CASSLADSYVTDTQYF. The CDR3 DNA reads TGCGCCAGCAGCTTGGCCGACTCCTATGTCACAGATACGCAGTATTTT. J is TRBJ2-3 and V is TRBV5-1; D gene unclear. V lost 0 bases and J lost 2, with 13 bases in between. CDR3 size: 16 residues. Germline V gene sequence: CDR1 SGHRS, CDR2 YFSETQ.